This T cell receptor beta chain was sequenced during a study of cytomegalovirus exposure and HLA in healthy donors. On this clone: The antigen remains unidentified.

Study-wide results and limits: Altogether, some 170 TCR beta chains were recorded as cytomegalovirus-associated. TCR sequences were mostly rare, though some public TCRs occurred in many donors.

The study ran its PCR with 60 Vbeta and 13 Jbeta primers. Measured with immunoSEQ multiplex PCR; TCRdb has only the in-frame clones, and not every one. The sample carries about 200,000 clones, around three quarters recorded once. After removal of 4 bases from V and 7 bases from J, the junction contained 14 bases not matched to a gene. Germline V gives CDR1 MNHNS, CDR2 SASEGT. This CDR3 has 16 amino acids. Sequencing used PBMCs. This chain uses TRBV6-1 with TRBJ1-1, with 8 bases identical to TRBD1. This receptor was obtained from a woman in her twenties or thirties in good health and CMV-seropositive. Here the CDR3 reads CASSVYVAQGAFEAFF. In DNA, the CDR3 is TGTGCCAGCAGTGTTTATGTGGCTCAGGGGGCCTTTGAAGCTTTCTTT.